Included here is one TCR beta chain sequence, with context. Its specificity is not known. This CDR3 is also generated by other DNA sequences in the sample. The method was immunoSEQ multiplex PCR; TCRdb's version includes in-frame clones alone and lacks a portion of them. The data contain tens of thousands of clones, roughly four fifths of them singletons. This specimen comes from a study of T cells in localized non-small cell lung cancer. Study findings and constraints: Adjacent lung tissue had a median 57 of the top 100 clones found in the tumor. Tumor trailed uninvolved adjacent lung in T cell clonality, which peaked there. Since sequencing was restricted to only one region of the tumor, intratumor heterogeneity remains a possibility.

This CDR3 region has 12 residues. Germline V CDR1 and CDR2: SEHNR, FQNEAQ (reference sequence). Trimming took 5 bases from V and 0 from J, leaving 3 bases between them. Sequences were derived from peripheral blood, sampled before any cancer treatment. This chain uses TRBV7-9 with TRBJ2-3, with D uncertain. This clonotype originated in a female donor over 55 with stage I lung adenocarcinoma. The CDR3, as DNA: TGTGCCAGCAGCCTTAGCACAGATACGCAGTATTTT. This translates into CASSLSTDTQYF.